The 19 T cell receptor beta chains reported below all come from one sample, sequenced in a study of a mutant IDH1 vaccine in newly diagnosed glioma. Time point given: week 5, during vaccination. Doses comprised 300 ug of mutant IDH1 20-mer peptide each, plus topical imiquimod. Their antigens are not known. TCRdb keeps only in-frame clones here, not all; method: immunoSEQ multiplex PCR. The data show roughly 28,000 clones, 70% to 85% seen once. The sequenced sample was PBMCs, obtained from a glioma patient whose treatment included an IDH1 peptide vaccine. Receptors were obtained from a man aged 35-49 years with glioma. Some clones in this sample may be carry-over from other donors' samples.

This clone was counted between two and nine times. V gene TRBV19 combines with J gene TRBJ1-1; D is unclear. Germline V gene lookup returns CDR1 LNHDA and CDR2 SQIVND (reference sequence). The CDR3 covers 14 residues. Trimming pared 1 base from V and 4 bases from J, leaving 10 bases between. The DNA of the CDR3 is TGTGCCAGTAGTATAGGAGGGAGTCTCACTGAAGCTTTCTTT. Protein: CASSIGGSLTEAFF.

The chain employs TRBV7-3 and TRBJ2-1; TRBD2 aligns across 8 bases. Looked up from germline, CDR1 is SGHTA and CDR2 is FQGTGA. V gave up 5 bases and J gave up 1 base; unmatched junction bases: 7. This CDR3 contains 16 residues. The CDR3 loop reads CASSPWAGGSYNEQFF. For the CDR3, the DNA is TGTGCCAGCAGCCCTTGGGCGGGGGGATCCTACAATGAGCAGTTCTTC. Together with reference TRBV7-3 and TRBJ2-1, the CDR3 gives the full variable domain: GAGVSQTPSNKVTEKGKYVELRCDPISGHTALYWYRQSLGQGPEFLIYFQGTGAADDSGLPNDRFFAVRPEGSVSTLKIQRTERGDSAVYLCASSPWAGGSYNEQFFGPGTRLTVL.

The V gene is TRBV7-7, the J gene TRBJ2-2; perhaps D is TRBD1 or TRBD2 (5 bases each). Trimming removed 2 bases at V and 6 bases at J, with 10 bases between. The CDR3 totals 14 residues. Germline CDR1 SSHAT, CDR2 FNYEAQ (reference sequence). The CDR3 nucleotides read TGTGCCAGCAGCTTAATCGGGGCCTCCGGGGAGCTGTTTTTT. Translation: CASSLIGASGELFF.

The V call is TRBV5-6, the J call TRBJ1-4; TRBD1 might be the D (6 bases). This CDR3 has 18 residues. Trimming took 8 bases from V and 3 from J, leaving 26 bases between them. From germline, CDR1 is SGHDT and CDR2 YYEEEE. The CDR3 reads CARLTSAWGARSNEKLFF. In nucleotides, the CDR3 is TGTGCCAGGCTTACTTCGGCGTGGGGGGCGCGGTCTAATGAAAAACTGTTTTTT.

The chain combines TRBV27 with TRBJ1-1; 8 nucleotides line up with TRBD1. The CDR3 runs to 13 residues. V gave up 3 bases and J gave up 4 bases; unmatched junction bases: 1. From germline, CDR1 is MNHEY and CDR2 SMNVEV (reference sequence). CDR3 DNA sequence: TGTGCCAGCAGTTTCACAGGGGGCACTGAAGCTTTCTTT. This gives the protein CASSFTGGTEAFF.

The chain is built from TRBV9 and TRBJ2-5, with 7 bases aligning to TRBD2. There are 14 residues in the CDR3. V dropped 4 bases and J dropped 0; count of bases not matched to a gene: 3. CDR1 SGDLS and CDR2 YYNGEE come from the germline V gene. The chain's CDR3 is CASSTGLDQETQYF. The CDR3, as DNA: TGTGCCAGCAGCACCGGACTAGACCAAGAGACCCAGTACTTC.

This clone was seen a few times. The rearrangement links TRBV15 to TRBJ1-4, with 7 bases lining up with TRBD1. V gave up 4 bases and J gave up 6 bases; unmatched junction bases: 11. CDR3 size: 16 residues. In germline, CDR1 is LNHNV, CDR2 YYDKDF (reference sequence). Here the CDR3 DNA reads TGTGCCACCAGCACTGGGGGGGCTACAGGGGATGAAAAACTGTTTTTT. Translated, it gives CATSTGGATGDEKLFF.

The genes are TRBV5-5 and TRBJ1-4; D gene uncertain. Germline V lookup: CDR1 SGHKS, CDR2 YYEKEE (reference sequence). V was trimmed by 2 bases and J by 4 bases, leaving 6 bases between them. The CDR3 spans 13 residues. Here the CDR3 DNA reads TGTGCCAGCAGCTTAGACGTTAATGAAAAACTGTTTTTT. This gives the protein CASSLDVNEKLFF.

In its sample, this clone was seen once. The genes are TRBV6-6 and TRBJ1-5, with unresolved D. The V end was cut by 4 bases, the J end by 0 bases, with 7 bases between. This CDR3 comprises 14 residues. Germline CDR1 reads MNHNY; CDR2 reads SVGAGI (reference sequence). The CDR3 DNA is TGTGCCAGCAGTTCTAAATATAGCAATCAGCCCCAGCATTTT. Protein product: CASSSKYSNQPQHF.

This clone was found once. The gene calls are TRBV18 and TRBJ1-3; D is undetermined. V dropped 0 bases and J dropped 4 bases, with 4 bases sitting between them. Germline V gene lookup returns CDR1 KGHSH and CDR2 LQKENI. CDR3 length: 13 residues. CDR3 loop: CASSPPSGNTIYF. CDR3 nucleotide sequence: TGTGCCAGCTCACCACCGTCGGGAAACACCATATATTTT. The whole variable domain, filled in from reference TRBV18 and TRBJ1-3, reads NAGVMQNPRHLVRRRGQEARLRCSPMKGHSHVYWYRQLPEEGLKFMVYLQKENIIDESGMPKERFSAEFPKEGPSILRIQQVVRGDSAAYFCASSPPSGNTIYFGEGSWLTVV.

The CDR3 region is CASSLAPQETQYF. The CDR3 DNA sequence: TGTGCCAGCAGCTTAGCGCCCCAAGAGACCCAGTACTTC. The chain links TRBV7-2 to TRBJ2-5, with no clear D. Trimming removed 0 bases at V and 1 base at J, with 3 bases between. The CDR3 loop spans 13 amino acids. The germline gives CDR1 SGHTA, CDR2 FQGNSA.

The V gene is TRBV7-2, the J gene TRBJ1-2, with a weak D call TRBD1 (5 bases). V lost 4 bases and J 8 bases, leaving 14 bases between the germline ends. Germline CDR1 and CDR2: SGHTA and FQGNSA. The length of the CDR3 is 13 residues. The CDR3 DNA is TGTGCCAGCAGCTCGGTCAGACAGAACGGCTACACCTTC. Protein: CASSSVRQNGYTF.

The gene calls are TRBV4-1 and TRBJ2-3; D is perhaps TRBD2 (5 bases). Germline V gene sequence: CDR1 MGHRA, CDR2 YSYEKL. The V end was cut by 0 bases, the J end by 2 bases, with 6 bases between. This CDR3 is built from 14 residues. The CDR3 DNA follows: TGCGCCAGCAGCCAAGATGGACTCACAGATACGCAGTATTTT. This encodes CASSQDGLTDTQYF.

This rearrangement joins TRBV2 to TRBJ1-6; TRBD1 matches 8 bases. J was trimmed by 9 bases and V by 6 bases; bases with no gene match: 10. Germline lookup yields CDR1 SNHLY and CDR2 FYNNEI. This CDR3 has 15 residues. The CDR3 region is CASSQGAHRGSPLHF. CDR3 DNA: TGTGCCAGCAGCCAGGGGGCTCATAGGGGTTCACCCCTCCACTTT.

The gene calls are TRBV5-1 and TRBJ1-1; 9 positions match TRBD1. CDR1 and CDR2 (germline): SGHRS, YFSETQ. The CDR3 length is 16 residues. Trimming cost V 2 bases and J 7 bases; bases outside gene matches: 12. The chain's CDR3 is CASSFEPGQGIYEAFF. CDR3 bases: TGCGCCAGCAGCTTCGAACCGGGACAGGGCATCTATGAAGCTTTCTTT.

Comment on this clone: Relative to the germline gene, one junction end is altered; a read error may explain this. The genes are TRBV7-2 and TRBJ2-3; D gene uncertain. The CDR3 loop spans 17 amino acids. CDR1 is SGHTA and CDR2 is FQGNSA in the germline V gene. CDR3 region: CASNLLGQVPSTDTQYF. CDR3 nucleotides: TGTGCCAGCAACTTACTCGGGCAGGTGCCTAGCACAGATACGCAGTATTTT.

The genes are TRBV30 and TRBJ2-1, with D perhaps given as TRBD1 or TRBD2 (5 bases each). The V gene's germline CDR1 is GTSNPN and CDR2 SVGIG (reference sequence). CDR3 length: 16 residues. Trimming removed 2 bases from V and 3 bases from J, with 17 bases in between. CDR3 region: CAWSFPSGPGYNEQFF. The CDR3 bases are TGTGCCTGGAGTTTCCCATCGGGACCAGGCTACAATGAGCAGTTCTTC.

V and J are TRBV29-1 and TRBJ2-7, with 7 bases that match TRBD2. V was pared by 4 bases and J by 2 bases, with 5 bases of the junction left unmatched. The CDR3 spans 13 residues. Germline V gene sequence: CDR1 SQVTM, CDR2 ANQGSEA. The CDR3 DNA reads TGCAGCGTTGGTGAAGCGGGGCCCTACGAGCAGTACTTC. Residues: CSVGEAGPYEQYF.

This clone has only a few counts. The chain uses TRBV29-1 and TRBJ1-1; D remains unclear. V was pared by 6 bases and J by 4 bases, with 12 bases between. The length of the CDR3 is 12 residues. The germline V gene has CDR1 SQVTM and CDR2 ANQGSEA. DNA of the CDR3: TGCAGCGTGGTTGACACCGGCACTGAAGCTTTCTTT. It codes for CSVVDTGTEAFF.